This T cell receptor (beta chain) was observed in a study of CD4 and CD8 cells across lung adenocarcinoma regions. Samples came from patients with localized non-small cell lung adenocarcinoma. From the PCR reads, TCRdb called clonotypes with MiXCR, one entry per CDR3 protein. This sample carries some 11,000 distinct CDR3 sequences, approximately 50% of them seen once, and the ten largest clones take less than 90%. The germline CDR1 and CDR2 sequences are MNHNS and SASEGT. The CDR3 consists of 15 residues. The ends were cut back, 3 bases at V and 4 bases at J, with 13 bases in the middle. The sequence was collected from a male donor with lung adenocarcinoma. The CD4 and CD8 labels of this study may be unreliable. The chain combines TRBV6-1 with TRBJ2-1; D ambiguous. The sample comprised CD8+ T cells from the margin of a lung tumor. As DNA, the CDR3 is TGTGCCAGCAGTGACGGCGCAACCCCGTACAATGAGCAGTTCTTC. Translation: CASSDGATPYNEQFF.